This is a list of T cell receptor beta chains from one sample in a study of blood T cell repertoires in COVID-19. The assay was immunoSEQ multiplex PCR, and TCRdb's table has in-frame clones only and misses some. The profile shows 160,000 or so clones, around 81% of them singletons. The sample was peripheral blood. The receptor set was obtained from a man aged 60 to 75 with active or convalescent COVID-19. The CDR3 runs from the conserved cysteine through the conserved F or W. Each record gives: D gene, V gene, J gene, clone size, CDR3 protein, CDR3 DNA. D genes are given only for firm matches. Clone size appears in some rows only: once, few, many, or a class for an expanded clone.

>NA|TRBV11-2|TRBJ2-4|NA
CASSFSGLAKNIQYF
TGTGCCAGCAGCTTTAGCGGACTAGCCAAAAACATTCAGTACTTC
>NA|TRBV5-5|TRBJ2-1|few
CASSLGLRAGRNEQFF
TGTGCCAGCAGCTTGGGGCTCCGTGCAGGGCGAAATGAGCAGTTCTTC
>TRBD2|TRBV11-3|TRBJ2-7|few
CASSLSAGGPSLLDYEQYF
TGTGCCAGCAGCTTATCGGCGGGGGGTCCATCATTACTTGACTACGAGCAGTACTTC
>TRBD2|TRBV24-1|TRBJ2-1|NA
CATSGGTSGQYNEQFF
TGTGCCACCAGTGGTGGGACTAGCGGACAATACAATGAGCAGTTCTTC
>NA|TRBV5-1|TRBJ1-1|NA
CASSLATANTEAFF
TGCGCCAGCAGCTTGGCTACAGCGAACACTGAAGCTTTCTTT
>NA|TRBV13|TRBJ2-2|NA
CASSLAGRNTGELFF
TGTGCCAGCAGCTTAGCGGGGAGGAACACCGGGGAGCTGTTTTTT
>TRBD1|TRBV13|TRBJ2-3|NA
CASSLGQGTTDTQYF
TGTGCCAGCAGCTTAGGACAGGGGACCACAGATACGCAGTATTTT
>NA|TRBV28|TRBJ2-1|NA
CASSLSEGANEQFF
TGTGCCAGCAGTTTATCGGAGGGGGCAAATGAGCAGTTCTTC
>NA|TRBV4-1|TRBJ2-3|NA
CASSQVASDTQYF
TGCGCCAGCAGCCAAGTGGCTAGCGATACGCAGTATTTT
>NA|TRBV7-2|TRBJ1-2|NA
CASSLEQVHGYTF
TGTGCCAGCAGCTTAGAACAGGTCCATGGCTACACCTTC
>NA|TRBV27|TRBJ2-7|NA
CASSFRGIDEQYF
TGTGCCAGCAGTTTCCGGGGGATCGACGAGCAGTACTTC
>TRBD2|TRBV5-1|TRBJ2-7|NA
CASSLQSGTSGRYEQYF
TGCGCCAGCAGCTTGCAATCCGGGACTAGCGGGAGGTACGAGCAGTACTTC
>TRBD2|TRBV11-2|TRBJ2-1|NA
CASSLDRVAGEIF
TGTGCCAGCAGCTTAGATCGAGTAGCGGGCGAGATCTTC
>TRBD1|TRBV28|TRBJ2-7|few
CASSLRTGSYEQYF
TGTGCCAGCAGTCTCCGGACAGGGAGCTACGAGCAGTACTTC
>TRBD1|TRBV28|TRBJ2-1|NA
CASSPPAGQGRNEQFF
TGTGCCAGCAGTCCCCCTGCGGGACAGGGAAGGAATGAGCAGTTCTTC
>TRBD2|TRBV3-1/TRBV3-2|TRBJ2-3|NA
CASSLSILAGGWVSTDTQYF
TGTGCCAGCAGCCTAAGTATACTAGCGGGAGGTTGGGTAAGCACAGATACGCAGTATTTT
>TRBD1|TRBV29-1|TRBJ2-7|once
CSARDRVTYEQYF
TGCAGCGCCCGGGACAGGGTAACCTACGAGCAGTACTTC
>TRBD2|TRBV5-5|TRBJ2-7|once
CASSLAIAGTYEQYF
TGTGCCAGCAGCTTGGCGATAGCGGGGACCTACGAGCAGTACTTC
>NA|TRBV18|TRBJ1-5|NA
CASSPETEPSRPQHF
TGTGCCAGCTCACCGGAGACAGAACCGAGCCGGCCCCAGCATTTT
>NA|TRBV18|TRBJ1-1|NA
CASSEQGSEAFF
TGTGCCAGCTCAGAACAGGGCTCTGAAGCTTTCTTT
>TRBD2|TRBV9|TRBJ2-2|NA
CASSPRAGGHNGELFF
TGTGCCAGCAGCCCCCGAGCGGGGGGGCATAACGGGGAGCTGTTTTTT
>NA|TRBV2|TRBJ2-7|NA
CAQDYLDYEQYF
TGTGCGCAGGACTACTTGGACTACGAGCAGTACTTC
>TRBD1|TRBV5-6|TRBJ2-7|NA
CASSEGTGGRSYEQYF
TGTGCCAGCAGCGAAGGAACAGGGGGCCGGTCCTACGAGCAGTACTTC
>NA|TRBV3-1/TRBV3-2|TRBJ2-1|NA
CASTSRASPNGGQFF
TGTGCCAGCACCTCACGGGCTAGCCCAAATGGTGGGCAGTTCTTC
>TRBD2|TRBV20-1|TRBJ2-7|once
CSASSVSGASYEQYF
TGCAGTGCTAGTAGTGTTAGCGGGGCCTCCTACGAGCAGTACTTC
>NA|TRBV6-5|TRBJ1-1|NA
CASSYPGDRKAFF
TGTGCCAGCAGTTACCCGGGCGACAGAAAAGCTTTCTTT
>NA|TRBV12-3/TRBV12-4|TRBJ2-7|NA
CASSFADYEQYF
TGTGCCAGCAGTTTTGCAGACTACGAGCAGTACTTC
>TRBD1|TRBV2|TRBJ1-5|NA
CASRRDQGGWTQHF
TGTGCCAGCAGGAGGGACCAGGGGGGATGGACCCAGCATTTT
>NA|TRBV18|TRBJ2-5|once
CASSPDPGETQYF
TGTGCCAGCTCACCGGACCCGGGGGAGACCCAGTACTTC
>TRBD2|TRBV5-4|TRBJ2-3|NA
CASSLGSGRGTDTQYF
TGTGCCAGCAGCTTGGGAAGCGGGAGAGGTACAGATACGCAGTATTTT
>TRBD1|TRBV28|TRBJ1-2|NA
CASSLNDGRQGVYGYTF
TGTGCCAGCAGTTTAAATGACGGTCGGCAGGGGGTCTATGGCTACACCTTC
>NA|TRBV28|TRBJ1-2|NA
CASGHNYGYTF
TGTGCCAGCGGACATAACTATGGCTACACCTTC
>NA|TRBV3-1/TRBV3-2|TRBJ1-3|NA
CASSNSGNTIYF
TGTGCCAGCAGTAACTCTGGAAACACCATATATTTT
>NA|TRBV9|TRBJ2-1|NA
CASSVGQLIRFNEQFF
TGTGCCAGCAGCGTAGGTCAACTAATTCGCTTCAATGAGCAGTTCTTC
>NA|TRBV6-5|TRBJ1-2|NA
CASSRTASINYGYTF
TGTGCCAGCAGTCGGACAGCCTCGATTAACTATGGCTACACCTTC
>NA|TRBV5-1|TRBJ2-3|few
CASSLGLDDFTDTQYF
TGCGCCAGCAGCTTGGGGCTAGACGACTTCACAGATACGCAGTATTTT
>NA|TRBV29-1|TRBJ2-3|NA
CSVESLLRVGTDTQYF
TGCAGCGTTGAATCCCTCCTGAGGGTGGGTACAGATACGCAGTATTTT